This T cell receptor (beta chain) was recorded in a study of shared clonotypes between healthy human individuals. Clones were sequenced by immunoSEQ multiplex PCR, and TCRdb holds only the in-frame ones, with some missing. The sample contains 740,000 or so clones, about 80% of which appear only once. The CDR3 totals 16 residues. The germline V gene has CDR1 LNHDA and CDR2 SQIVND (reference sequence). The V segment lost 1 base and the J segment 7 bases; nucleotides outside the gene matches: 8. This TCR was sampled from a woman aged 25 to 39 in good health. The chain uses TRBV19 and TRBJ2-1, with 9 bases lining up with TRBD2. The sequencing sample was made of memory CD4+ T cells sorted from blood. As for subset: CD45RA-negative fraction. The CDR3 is CASSIGSGRLGNEQFF. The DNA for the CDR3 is TGTGCCAGTAGTATAGGAAGCGGGAGGCTTGGTAATGAGCAGTTCTTC.